This T cell receptor beta chain emerged from a study of T cell responses to AZD1222 COVID-19 vaccine (dated by TCRdb to about 2021). At the level of the whole study: AZD1222 recipients with second doses at about 4 weeks or about 12 weeks were pooled, because spike-specific TCR depth and breadth did not differ between schedules. Trial participants were enrolled into age subgroups of 18-55, 56-69 and 70-plus years, which contained 148, 28 and 57 TCR-sequenced participants, respectively. TCR sequencing covered some 240 trial participants: around 210 given two doses of AZD1222 and 26 given two doses of MenACWY control vaccine. The paper's findings and limits, for the study overall: Conclusions about previously exposed vaccinees are limited because only five to seven AZD1222 recipients were SARS-CoV-2 seropositive at baseline. Participants were mostly white British, with more females than males. The authors suggested clonal diversity may have been underestimated. Because no day 14 peak-response samples were available, the repertoires could be characterized only after the peak T cell response. Nearly half of unique spike-specific TCRs reportedly recognized epitopes outside regions mutated in the B.1.351 and B.1.1.7 variants. A significant rise in spike-specific TCR breadth and depth was observed after two AZD1222 doses relative to day 0 and relative to MenACWY recipients. The 56-69-year group was small, and its depth increase did not reach significance, likely because of low power. The whole spike protein was spanned by vaccine-associated CD4 TCRs, and dominant responses were seen in regions 160-218 and 743-854.

V is reduced by 5 bases and J by 6 bases, leaving a spacing of 13 bases between them. The CDR3 numbers 13 residues from cysteine through phenylalanine. The sequence is cut down to CDR3 DNA, 39 bases in frame from base 1. From a lookup of the germline V gene, CDR1 and CDR2 are SGHTA and FQGNSA. Remarks on this clone: The antigen it recognizes is unknown. Base qualities were left out, and no much larger clone turns up one base away.

Interpreted using the paper, the time point label stands for: baseline before first vaccination. The vaccinee samples were drawn from two UK trials, COV001 and COV002, one of which was a single-blind randomized controlled phase 2/3 trial testing AZD1222 (ChAdOx1 nCoV-19) in healthy adults. For TCRbeta chain sequencing, PBMC samples from trial participants were taken at day 0 and at day 28 after the second dose. The CDR3 regions of human TCRbeta chains were analyzed by immunosequencing. On the study's bioinformatics: TCRs in the repertoires were matched against a reference library of SARS-CoV-2-specific TCRs that had been generated with the MIRA antigen-specificity platform. Breadth was defined as the fraction of unique TCRs that were SARS-CoV-2-associated, and depth was defined as the fraction of total T cells that were SARS-CoV-2-associated. Each spike-specific TCR was assigned to its reactive spike region and to a CD4 or CD8 class using the MIRA data. Log10-transformed breadth and depth values were compared by one-way ANOVA with Sidak's multiple comparisons tests. Not all clones reach the TCRdb copy of this immuneACCESS table, which keeps in-frame sequences only. Checked studies attribute under half of the gap to unresolved V genes and leave the rest unexplained. For V, J and clone size, that table is used; D and trimming come from the DNA. Present in this sample are about 96,000 clones, about 89% of which were seen just once. Around 1.6% of the sample rests with the top ten.

This receptor was taken from an adult in good health. The rearranged segments are TRBV7-2 and TRBJ1-1; a weak D assignment points to TRBD1 (6 bases agree). Material: peripheral blood, obtained on day 0 of AZD1222 vaccination. CDR3 loop: CASSNREGAEAFF. The DNA is as follows: TGTGCCAGCAGCAACAGGGAGGGGGCTGAAGCTTTCTTT.